This entry lists 14 T cell receptor beta chains sequenced from one sample in a study of tumor-infiltrating lymphocytes in localized non-small cell lung cancer. Produced via immunoSEQ multiplex PCR; TCRdb's table is partial and in-frame only. Of approximately 24,000 clones listed, 60% to 75% are singletons. Sequenced material: lung tumor tissue. The receptors originated from a human donor with non-small cell lung cancer.

V and J are TRBV11-3 and TRBJ1-2; no clear D. This CDR3 is built from 13 residues. The V end lost 5 bases, the J end lost 3 bases, and 10 bases lay between the germline ends. Per germline, CDR1 SGHNT and CDR2 YENEEA. The CDR3 DNA reads as TGTGCCAGCAGCCGCCCGGGTGACTATGGCTACACCTTC. Its translation: CASSRPGDYGYTF.

The V gene is TRBV21-1, the J gene TRBJ1-2; the table gives TRBD1 as D, unverified against the DNA. TRBV21-1 is termed a pseudogene. The CDR3 extends over 16 amino acids. The CDR3 spells CASSKRDRGLSNGYTF. In nucleotides, the CDR3 is TGTGCCAGCAGCAAAAGGGACAGGGGGCTCTCTAATGGCTACACCTTC.

The chain uses TRBV2 and TRBJ2-1, with 9 bases aligning to TRBD2. The CDR3 has 12 amino acids. With 5 bases clipped from V and 14 bases from J, the junction kept 7 bases outside the gene matches. Germline V gene sequence: CDR1 SNHLY, CDR2 FYNNEI. CDR3 nucleotides: TGTGCCAGCAGTCTTATAGCGGGAGAAAAGTTCTTC. Translated, it gives CASSLIAGEKFF.

This clone has just one count. This chain joins TRBV2 and TRBJ1-4; possibly TRBD1 for D (5 bases). CDR3 length: 14 residues. V was cut by 2 bases and J by 7 bases, with 11 bases left in between. Germline V gene lookup returns CDR1 SNHLY and CDR2 FYNNEI. The CDR3: CASSEQGVPEKLFF. The DNA for the CDR3 is TGTGCCAGCAGTGAACAGGGCGTCCCTGAAAAACTGTTTTTT.

The V and J genes are TRBV30 and TRBJ2-1; D tentatively fits TRBD1 or TRBD2 (6 bases each). The length of the CDR3 is 16 residues. CDR1 and CDR2 from the germline V gene are GTSNPN and SVGIG (reference sequence). The V end lost 2 bases, the J end lost 0 bases, and 14 bases lay between the germline ends. The CDR3 here is CAWSKRGAVSYNEQFF. Here the CDR3 DNA reads TGTGCCTGGAGTAAGAGGGGGGCAGTCTCCTACAATGAGCAGTTCTTC.

The chain has TRBV2 and TRBJ2-3, with 10 bases that match TRBD2. The V gene's germline CDR1 is SNHLY and CDR2 FYNNEI. The CDR3 runs 13 residues. Germline trimming cut 8 bases from V and 1 base from J; bases unmatched to any gene: 0. The CDR3 DNA is TGTGCCAGCCTAGCGGGGGGCACAGATACGCAGTATTTT. Translating gives CASLAGGTDTQYF.

The rearrangement links TRBV2 to TRBJ1-2, with D possibly being TRBD1 (6 bases). Germline V gene lookup returns CDR1 SNHLY and CDR2 FYNNEI. This CDR3 spans 14 amino acids. V lost 7 bases, J lost 0 bases, and 12 bases lay in between. The CDR3 region is CASIAGVTNYGYTF. CDR3 sequence (DNA): TGTGCCAGCATTGCAGGGGTTACTAACTATGGCTACACCTTC.

This clone was seen more than once but under ten times. This rearrangement joins TRBV4-2 to TRBJ1-2, with 7 nucleotides matching TRBD1. CDR3 length: 15 residues. The V gene's germline CDR1 is LGHNA and CDR2 YNFKEQ. V was pared by 2 bases and J by 0 bases, with 3 bases of the junction left unmatched. CDR3 amino acids: CASSQTGQTNYGYTF. CDR3 nucleotide sequence: TGTGCCAGCAGCCAAACGGGACAGACTAACTATGGCTACACCTTC.

The chain has TRBV18 and TRBJ2-7; TRBD1 might be the D (5 bases). Germline V gene lookup returns CDR1 KGHSH and CDR2 LQKENI. V lost 2 bases, J lost 4 bases, and 9 bases lay in between. This CDR3 is built from 13 residues. The CDR3 DNA reads TGTGCCAGCTCACCAGCGACAGCTTACGAGCAGTACTTC. Translation gives CASSPATAYEQYF. Supplemented by reference TRBV18 and TRBJ2-7, the full variable domain reads NAGVMQNPRHLVRRRGQEARLRCSPMKGHSHVYWYRQLPEEGLKFMVYLQKENIIDESGMPKERFSAEFPKEGPSILRIQQVVRGDSAAYFCASSPATAYEQYFGPGTRLTVT.

The rearrangement uses TRBV14 and TRBJ1-1; D not certain. CDR3 size: 17 residues. V was cut by 5 bases and J by 0 bases, with 19 bases left in between. Germline V gene data show CDR1 as SGHDN and CDR2 as FVKESK. The CDR3 loop reads CASSALLGRGMNTEAFF. The CDR3 nucleotides are TGTGCCAGCAGCGCCCTACTCGGACGAGGGATGAACACTGAAGCTTTCTTT.

The gene calls are TRBV11-2 and TRBJ2-1; TRBD1 or TRBD2 may be the D gene (5 bases each). V was trimmed by 2 bases and J by 10 bases, leaving 12 bases between them. CDR1 is SGHAT, CDR2 FQNNGV, per germline. This CDR3 has 13 residues. The DNA of the CDR3 is TGTGCCAGCAGCTTAATGAGGGGAAGGGAGCAGTTCTTC. Its protein product is CASSLMRGREQFF.

In this sample, this clone turned up a few times. The gene calls are TRBV19 and TRBJ2-3; 10 positions match TRBD1. V dropped 5 bases and J dropped 10; count of bases not matched to a gene: 3. The germline CDR1 and CDR2 sequences are LNHDA and SQIVND (reference sequence). CDR3 size: 12 residues. CDR3: CASSWDRGAQYF. The CDR3 coding sequence is TGTGCCAGTAGTTGGGACAGGGGCGCGCAGTATTTT.

The chain combines TRBV5-8 with TRBJ1-2, with TRBD1 identical over 12 bases. J was trimmed by 8 bases and V by 4 bases; bases with no gene match: 6. Per the germline V gene, CDR1 is SGHTS and CDR2 is YDEGEE. The CDR3 covers 14 residues. The CDR3 nucleotides are TGTGCCAGCAGCCGGGACAGGGGGCTAGGAGGCTACACCTTC. Translating it yields CASSRDRGLGGYTF.

This clone was seen just once. The chain joins TRBV2 to TRBJ2-1; 7 nucleotides match TRBD2. This CDR3 is 13 amino acids long. Germline CDR1 SNHLY, CDR2 FYNNEI. With V trimmed by 6 bases and J by 9 bases, 8 bases remained unmatched. CDR3 region: CASSRNLAAEQFF. Here the CDR3 DNA reads TGTGCCAGCAGCCGGAATCTAGCGGCTGAGCAGTTCTTC.